Listed below are T cell receptor beta chains from one sample, sequenced in a study of blood T cell repertoires in COVID-19. Profiling relied on immunoSEQ multiplex PCR, and the TCRdb table lists in-frame clones only, not all of them. The repertoire includes more than 150,000 clones, approximately 83% of them detected once, and about 8.2% sits in the top ten. The sample taken for sequencing was peripheral blood. The source is a man aged 55 to 70 with acute or convalescent COVID-19. The CDR3 runs from the conserved cysteine through the conserved F or W. Each record gives: J gene, D gene, clone size, V gene, CDR3 protein, CDR3 DNA. A D gene is named only where the DNA matches it firmly. Clone sizes are given selectively: once, few, many, or a class where the clone is expanded.

TRBJ2-2 TRBD1 - TRBV5-1 CASSTAGTGAGELFF TGCGCCAGCAGCACCGCCGGGACAGGGGCCGGGGAGCTGTTTTTT
TRBJ1-5 - - TRBV10-2 CASSASVAGAQHF TGCGCCAGCAGCGCCTCGGTGGCGGGGGCCCAGCATTTT
TRBJ2-7 TRBD2 - TRBV2 CASRTSGRHEQYF TGTGCCAGCCGGACTAGCGGGAGGCATGAGCAGTACTTC
TRBJ1-6 - few TRBV5-1 CASSTEPTRGSPLHF TGCGCCAGCAGCACTGAGCCGACCCGGGGTTCACCCCTCCACTTT
TRBJ2-7 TRBD1 few TRBV27 CASSLSQTGRVSEQYF TGTGCCAGCAGTTTATCACAGACAGGGAGAGTTTCCGAGCAGTACTTC
TRBJ2-7 - - TRBV28 CASSSREEQYF TGTGCCAGCAGTTCCCGCGAAGAGCAGTACTTC
TRBJ2-5 - - TRBV24-1 CATSDFLVSRVWTQYF TGTGCCACCAGTGATTTCCTGGTCTCAAGAGTTTGGACCCAGTACTTC
TRBJ1-1 - few TRBV18 CASSPAGMGTEAFF TGTGCCAGCTCACCGGCAGGGATGGGCACTGAAGCTTTCTTT
TRBJ1-1 TRBD1 - TRBV5-1 CASEGTGGTEAFF TGCGCCAGCGAAGGGACAGGGGGCACTGAAGCTTTCTTT
TRBJ1-6 - - TRBV6-5 CASRSTPDNSPLHF TGTGCCAGCAGGTCGACACCCGATAATTCACCCCTCCACTTT
TRBJ1-3 - - TRBV5-1 CASSFGTSGNTIYF TGCGCCAGCAGTTTCGGGACATCTGGAAACACCATATATTTT
TRBJ2-1 TRBD2 - TRBV2 CASSVGGGRNEQFF TGTGCCAGCAGTGTTGGCGGGGGGAGAAATGAGCAGTTCTTC
TRBJ2-5 - - TRBV7-8 CASSLDGPGSLGETQYF TGTGCCAGCAGCTTAGACGGCCCCGGGAGCCTGGGGGAGACCCAGTACTTC
TRBJ2-7 TRBD1 - TRBV11-2 CASSIGQGYEQYF TGTGCCAGCAGCATAGGACAGGGCTACGAGCAGTACTTC
TRBJ1-1 - - TRBV7-9 CASSLNAGNTEAFF TGTGCCAGCAGCTTAAACGCAGGGAACACTGAAGCTTTCTTT
TRBJ2-1 - - TRBV9 CASSTNSYNEQFF TGTGCCAGCAGCACTAATTCCTACAATGAGCAGTTCTTC
TRBJ1-2 - few TRBV5-1 CASSLDPGYGYTF TGCGCCAGCAGCTTGGATCCAGGGTATGGCTACACCTTC
TRBJ2-1 TRBD1 - TRBV5-1 CASSRGQGWDEQFF TGCGCCAGCAGCCGTGGACAGGGTTGGGATGAGCAGTTCTTC
TRBJ1-3 TRBD1 once TRBV3-1/TRBV3-2 CASSQGQGRVPIYF TGTGCCAGCAGCCAAGGACAGGGCCGAGTCCCCATATATTTT
TRBJ2-7 - - TRBV19 CASSGQATYEQYF TGTGCCAGTAGTGGGCAGGCCACCTACGAGCAGTACTTC
TRBJ1-6 - - TRBV6-1 CASSEVGDNSPLHF TGTGCCAGCAGTGAAGTCGGAGATAATTCACCCCTCCACTTT
TRBJ1-3 TRBD1 - TRBV5-1 CASSSRTGSSGNTIYF TGCGCCAGCAGCTCCCGGACAGGGAGCTCTGGAAACACCATATATTTT
TRBJ1-2 - - TRBV29-1 CSVTRGRGYGYTF TGCAGCGTCACCCGGGGCAGGGGCTATGGCTACACCTTC
TRBJ1-1 - - TRBV19 CASNHGRSVTEAFF TGTGCCAGTAACCACGGCAGGTCGGTCACTGAAGCTTTCTTT
TRBJ2-7 - - TRBV14 CASSRANYEQYF TGTGCCAGCAGCCGAGCCAACTACGAGCAGTACTTC
TRBJ1-2 - - TRBV2 CASTPTGNYGYTF TGTGCCAGCACCCCTACAGGGAACTATGGCTACACCTTC
TRBJ1-4 TRBD1 few TRBV5-4 CASSSQGASEKLFF TGTGCCAGCAGCTCACAGGGGGCGTCTGAAAAACTGTTTTTT
TRBJ2-1 TRBD2 - TRBV9 CASSPLGTSGYNEQFF TGTGCCAGCAGCCCCTTAGGGACTAGCGGTTACAATGAGCAGTTCTTC
TRBJ1-6 - - TRBV15 CATSMDNYNSPLHF TGTGCCACCAGCATGGACAACTATAATTCACCCCTCCACTTT
TRBJ2-5 - - TRBV19 CASSLQGSHGETQYF TGTGCCAGTAGTTTACAGGGATCCCACGGAGAGACCCAGTACTTC
TRBJ2-1 TRBD2 - TRBV20-1 CSASSGSYNEQFF TGCAGTGCTAGTAGCGGGAGCTACAATGAGCAGTTCTTC